This T cell receptor (beta chain) was recorded in a study of Graves' ophthalmopathy and Graves' hyperthyroidism. The hyperthyroidism patients had a new diagnosis of under 2 months' duration and were aged 18 to 65. This clonotype was found a few times. The junction shows a germline mismatch at one end, possibly a read error. Amplified material comprised TCR beta CDR3 regions derived from RNA transcripts. RT-PCR with HTBI primers came first, then second-round multiplex PCR. TCRdb reprocessed the multiplex PCR reads with MiXCR, giving one entry per CDR3 protein. The sample comprises about 550,000 distinct CDR3 sequences, under 40% of which are singletons, and about 4% rests with the top ten. Germline loops: CDR1 SGHVS, CDR2 FNYEAQ. The CDR3 runs 14 residues.

Sequencing was performed on peripheral blood or thyroid tissue (not recorded which). V and J are TRBV7-6 and TRBJ2-3; 7 positions agree with TRBD2. The receptor was isolated from an adult man with Graves' hyperthyroidism. The CDR3: CASRERGPTDTQNF. As DNA, the CDR3 is TGTGCCAGCAGGGAGCGGGGACCCACAGATACGCAGAATTTT. The variable domain in full, with the rest retrieved from reference TRBV7-6 and TRBJ2-3, is GAGVSQSPRYKVTKRGQDVALRCDPISGHVSLYWYRQALGQGPEFLTYFNYEAQQDKSGLPNDRFSAERPEGSISTLTIQRTEQRDSAMYRCASRERGPTDTQNFGPGTRLTVL.